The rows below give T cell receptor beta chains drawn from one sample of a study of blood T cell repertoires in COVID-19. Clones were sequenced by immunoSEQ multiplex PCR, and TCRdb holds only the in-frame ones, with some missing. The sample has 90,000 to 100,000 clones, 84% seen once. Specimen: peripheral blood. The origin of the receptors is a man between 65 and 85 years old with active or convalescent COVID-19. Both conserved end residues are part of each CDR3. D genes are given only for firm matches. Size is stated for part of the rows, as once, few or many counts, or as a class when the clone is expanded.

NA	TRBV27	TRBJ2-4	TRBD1	CASSAPTGGNQYF	TGTGCCAGCAGTGCCCCGACAGGGGGGAATCAGTACTTC
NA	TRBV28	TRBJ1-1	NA	CASSQDVSRGAGMNTEAFF	TGTGCCAGCAGTCAAGACGTCTCACGGGGGGCCGGAATGAACACTGAAGCTTTCTTT
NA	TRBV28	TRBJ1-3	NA	CASSLGGAEGNTIYF	TGTGCCAGCAGTTTAGGGGGGGCGGAGGGAAACACCATATATTTT
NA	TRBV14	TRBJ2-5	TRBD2	CASSQEPGGARKTQYF	TGTGCCAGCAGCCAAGAACCCGGGGGGGCCCGGAAGACCCAGTACTTC
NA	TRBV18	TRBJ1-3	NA	CASSSDSAGTIYF	TGTGCCAGCTCAAGCGACAGTGCCGGTACCATATATTTT
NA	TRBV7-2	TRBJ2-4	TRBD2	CASRREGSGGLLAKNIQYF	TGTGCCAGCAGACGAGAGGGTAGCGGGGGGTTACTAGCCAAAAACATTCAGTACTTC
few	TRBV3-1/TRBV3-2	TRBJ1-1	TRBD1	CASSQRTQGLAFF	TGTGCCAGCAGCCAAAGAACACAGGGGTTAGCTTTCTTT
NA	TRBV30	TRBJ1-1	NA	CAWRKQPNTEAFF	TGTGCCTGGAGGAAGCAACCGAACACTGAAGCTTTCTTT
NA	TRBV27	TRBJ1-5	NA	CASSSQGFGSNQPQHF	TGTGCCAGCAGTTCTCAGGGTTTCGGGAGCAATCAGCCCCAGCATTTT
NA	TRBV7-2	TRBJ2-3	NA	CASSLEGGGQDTQYF	TGTGCCAGCAGCTTAGAAGGGGGGGGGCAAGATACGCAGTATTTT
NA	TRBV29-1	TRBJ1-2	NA	CSVEEGAGGYTF	TGCAGCGTTGAAGAGGGGGCAGGGGGCTACACCTTC
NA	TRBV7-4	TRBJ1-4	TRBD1	CASPQRGTATPYEKLFF	TGTGCCAGCCCGCAGAGGGGGACAGCCACCCCTTATGAAAAACTGTTTTTT
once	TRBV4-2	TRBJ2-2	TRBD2	CASSLTLAGGTSGNRKELFF	TGTGCCAGCAGCCTCACCCTAGCGGGGGGGACTAGCGGAAACCGGAAGGAGCTGTTTTTT
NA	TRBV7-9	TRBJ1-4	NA	CASSSTGANEKLFF	TGTGCCAGCAGCTCCACGGGAGCTAATGAAAAACTGTTTTTT